This note documents a single TCR beta chain sequence. As yet, its antigen is unknown. The CDR3 has 15 residues. Germline V gene sequence: CDR1 LNHDA, CDR2 SQIVND (reference sequence). The V gene end was trimmed by 6 bases and the J gene end by 5 bases; junction bases not matched to a gene: 10. The data were obtained in a study of cytomegalovirus exposure and HLA in healthy donors. Study-wide results and limits: A later look showed TCR association rates differing by HLA locus, highest for DRB1 and lowest for HLA-C. It was reported that the classifier diagnosed cytomegalovirus status with high specificity and sensitivity in both the original and validation cohorts. As was reported, the HLA-A and HLA-B alleles of most subjects were accurately predicted from TCR beta sequences. Productive rates of about 90% or about 30% were seen for most TCR beta V segments in an earlier analysis.

The PCR used 60 Vbeta and 13 Jbeta primers. Sequenced by immunoSEQ multiplex PCR; TCRdb stores in-frame clones only, minus some. The sample consists of about 110,000 clones, 79% of them appearing once. The V and J genes are TRBV19 and TRBJ2-5; 9 nucleotides align to TRBD1. This TCR was sampled from a woman aged 40 to 49 in good health and CMV-seronegative. Sequencing used PBMCs. The CDR3 DNA reads TGTGCCAGTAGCGCCCAAGGACAGGGGAGGGAGACCCAGTACTTC. Its protein product is CASSAQGQGRETQYF.